Below, one T cell receptor beta chain is given with its context. The antigen is undetermined. Trimming removed 5 bases at V and 1 base at J, with 30 bases between. CDR1 is MDHEN and CDR2 is SYDVKM in the germline V gene. The CDR3 totals 21 residues. The source of the sample is a study of shared clonotypes between healthy human individuals. Study conclusions and caveats: Sampling covered nothing but blood. Tissue TCR repertoires likely differ from those found in blood.

Data came from immunoSEQ multiplex PCR; TCRdb stores just in-frame clones and leaves some out. The sample lists about 2,500,000 clones; approximately 94% were seen once. Source material: naive CD4+ T cells sorted from blood. Subset here: CD45RA+ positively selected. The chain combines TRBV28 with TRBJ2-4, with D perhaps matching TRBD1 (6 bases). The sequence came from a man aged 18 to 30 in good health. This CDR3 reads CASSHPKTPGTSFLAKNIQYF. The CDR3 nucleotides are TGTGCCAGCAGTCATCCCAAAACTCCCGGGACATCATTCCTGGCCAAAAACATTCAGTACTTC.